A single T cell receptor (beta chain) is shown here with its context. The sample belongs to a study of CDR3 diversity in severe acne. V lost 0 bases, J lost 4 bases, and 4 bases lay in between. This CDR3 has 14 amino acids. CDR1 ENHRY and CDR2 SYGVKD come from the germline V gene. In TCRdb, the PCR reads were re-called with MiXCR into one record per CDR3 protein. The sample carries tens of thousands of distinct CDR3 sequences, around 49% recorded once. The specimen sequenced was blood. This receptor was identified in a male donor in good health, without acne. V gene TRBV10-3 combines with J gene TRBJ2-6; D not resolved. The CDR3 DNA reads as TGTGCCATCAGTGAGTCTCAGGGGGCCAACGTCCTGACTTTC. The encoded protein is CAISESQGANVLTF.